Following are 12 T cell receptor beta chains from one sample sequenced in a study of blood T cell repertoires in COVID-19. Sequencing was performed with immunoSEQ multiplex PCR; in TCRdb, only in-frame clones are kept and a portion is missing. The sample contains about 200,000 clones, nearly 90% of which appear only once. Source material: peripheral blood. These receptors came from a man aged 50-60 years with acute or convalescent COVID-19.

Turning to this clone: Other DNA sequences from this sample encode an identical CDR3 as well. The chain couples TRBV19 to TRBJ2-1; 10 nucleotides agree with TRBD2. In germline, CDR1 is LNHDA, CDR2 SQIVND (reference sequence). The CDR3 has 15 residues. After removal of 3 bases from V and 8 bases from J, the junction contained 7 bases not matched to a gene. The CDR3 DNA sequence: TGTGCCAGTAGTATCGGGAGCGGGGGGGCCGATGAGCAGTTCTTC. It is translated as CASSIGSGGADEQFF.

Here the CDR3 reads CASRSSGGVNEQFF. CDR3 coding DNA: TGTGCCAGCAGGTCTAGCGGGGGGGTGAATGAGCAGTTCTTC. The V and J genes are TRBV25-1 and TRBJ2-1, with 12 bases matching TRBD2. CDR1 is MGHDK, CDR2 SYGVNS, per germline. This CDR3 is built from 14 residues. V lost 6 bases, J lost 7 bases, and 4 bases stayed unmatched.

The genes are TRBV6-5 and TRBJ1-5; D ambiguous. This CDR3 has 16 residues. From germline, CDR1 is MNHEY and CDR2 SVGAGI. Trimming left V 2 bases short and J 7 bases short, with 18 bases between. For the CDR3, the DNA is TGTGCCAGCAGTTACCGTCCACCGGGGTTCGGGCAGCCCCAGCATTTT. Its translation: CASSYRPPGFGQPQHF.

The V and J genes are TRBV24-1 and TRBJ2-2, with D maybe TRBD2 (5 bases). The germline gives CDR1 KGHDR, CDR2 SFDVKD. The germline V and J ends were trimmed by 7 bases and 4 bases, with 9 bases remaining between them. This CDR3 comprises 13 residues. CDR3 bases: TGTGCCACCAGAGAAACTAGCACCGGGGAGCTGTTTTTT. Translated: CATRETSTGELFF.

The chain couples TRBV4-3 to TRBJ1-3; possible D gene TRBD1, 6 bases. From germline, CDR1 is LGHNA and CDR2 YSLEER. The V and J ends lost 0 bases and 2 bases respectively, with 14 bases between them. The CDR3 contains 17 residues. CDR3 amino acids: CASSQEGGGLAGNTIYF. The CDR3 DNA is TGCGCCAGCAGCCAAGAGGGAGGGGGACTAGCTGGAAACACCATATATTTT.

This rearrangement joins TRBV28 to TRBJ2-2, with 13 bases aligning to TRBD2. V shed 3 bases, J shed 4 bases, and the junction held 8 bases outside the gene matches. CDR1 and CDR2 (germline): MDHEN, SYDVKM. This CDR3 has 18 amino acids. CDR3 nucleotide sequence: TGTGCCAGCAGTTTTCCACTAGCGGGAGGGCCAGGCACCGGGGAGCTGTTTTTT. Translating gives CASSFPLAGGPGTGELFF.

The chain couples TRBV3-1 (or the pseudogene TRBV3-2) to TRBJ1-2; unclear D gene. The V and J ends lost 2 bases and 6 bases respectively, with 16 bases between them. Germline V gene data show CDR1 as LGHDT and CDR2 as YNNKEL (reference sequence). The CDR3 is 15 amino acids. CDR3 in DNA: TGTGCCAGCAGCCAATTCCAGACGGTCACAGATGGCTACACCTTC. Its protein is CASSQFQTVTDGYTF.

The CDR3 sequence is CASSMYGNTEAFF. The CDR3, as DNA: TGTGCCAGTAGTATGTACGGTAACACTGAAGCTTTCTTT. The chain recombines TRBV19 with TRBJ1-1; D remains unclear. Trimming pared 3 bases from V and 2 bases from J, leaving 7 bases between. Germline CDR1 reads LNHDA; CDR2 reads SQIVND (reference sequence). The CDR3 extends over 13 amino acids.

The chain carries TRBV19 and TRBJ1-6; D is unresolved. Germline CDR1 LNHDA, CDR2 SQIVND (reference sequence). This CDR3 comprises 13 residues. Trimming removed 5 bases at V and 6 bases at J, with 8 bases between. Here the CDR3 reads CASSDKVNSPLHF. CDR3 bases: TGTGCCAGTAGTGACAAGGTTAATTCACCCCTCCACTTT.

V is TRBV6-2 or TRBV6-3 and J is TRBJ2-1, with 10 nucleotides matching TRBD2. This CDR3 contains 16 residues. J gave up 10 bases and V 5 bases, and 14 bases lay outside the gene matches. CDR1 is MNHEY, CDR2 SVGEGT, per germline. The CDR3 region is CASSQISGRDSGEQFF. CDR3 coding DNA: TGTGCCAGCAGTCAAATAAGCGGGAGGGATTCAGGAGAGCAGTTCTTC.

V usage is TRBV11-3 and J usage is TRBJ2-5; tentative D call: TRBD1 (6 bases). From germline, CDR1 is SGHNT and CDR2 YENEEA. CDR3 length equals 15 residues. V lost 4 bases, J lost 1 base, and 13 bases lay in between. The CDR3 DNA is TGTGCCAGCAGCTCCCAGACAGGATCCCAAGAGACCCAGTACTTC. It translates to CASSSQTGSQETQYF.

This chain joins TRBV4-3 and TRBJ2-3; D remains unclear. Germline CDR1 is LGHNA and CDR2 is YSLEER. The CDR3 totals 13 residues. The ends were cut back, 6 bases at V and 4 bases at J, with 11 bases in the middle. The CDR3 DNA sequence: TGCGCCAGCAGTCCCAGACGGGCAGATACGCAGTATTTT. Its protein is CASSPRRADTQYF.